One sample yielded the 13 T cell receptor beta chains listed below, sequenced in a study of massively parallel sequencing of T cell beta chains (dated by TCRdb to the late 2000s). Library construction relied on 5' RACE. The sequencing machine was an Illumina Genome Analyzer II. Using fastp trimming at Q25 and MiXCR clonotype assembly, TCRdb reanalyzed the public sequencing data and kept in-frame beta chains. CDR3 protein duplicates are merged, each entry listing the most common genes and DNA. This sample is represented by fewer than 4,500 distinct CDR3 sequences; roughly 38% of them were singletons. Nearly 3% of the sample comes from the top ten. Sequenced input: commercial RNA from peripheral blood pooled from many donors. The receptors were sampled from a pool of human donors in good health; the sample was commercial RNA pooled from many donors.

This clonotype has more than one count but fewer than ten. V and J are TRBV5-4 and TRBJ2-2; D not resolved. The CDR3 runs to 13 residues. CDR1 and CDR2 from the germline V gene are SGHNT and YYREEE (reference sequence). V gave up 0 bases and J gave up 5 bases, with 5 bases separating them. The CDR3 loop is CASSLGGTGELFF. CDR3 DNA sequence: TGTGCCAGCAGCTTGGGAGGAACCGGGGAGCTGTTTTTT.

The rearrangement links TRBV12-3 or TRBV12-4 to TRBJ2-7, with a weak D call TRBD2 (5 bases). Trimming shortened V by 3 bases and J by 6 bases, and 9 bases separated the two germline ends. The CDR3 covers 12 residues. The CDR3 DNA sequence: TGTGCCAGCAGTTTTGACGGACTCGAGCAGTACTTC. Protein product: CASSFDGLEQYF.

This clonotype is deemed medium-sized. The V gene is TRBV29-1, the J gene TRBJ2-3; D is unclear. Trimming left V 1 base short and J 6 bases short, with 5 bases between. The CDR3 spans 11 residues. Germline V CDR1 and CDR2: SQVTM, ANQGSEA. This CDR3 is CSVEGADTQYF. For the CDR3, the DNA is TGCAGCGTTGAAGGGGCGGATACGCAGTATTTT.

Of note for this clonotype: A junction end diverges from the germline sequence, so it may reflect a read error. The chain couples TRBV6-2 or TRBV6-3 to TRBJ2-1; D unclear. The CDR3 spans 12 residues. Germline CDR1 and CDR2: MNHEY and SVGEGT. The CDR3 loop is CASSSPGNEQLF. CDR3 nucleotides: TGTGCCAGCAGTTCCCCGGGCAATGAGCAGTTATTC.

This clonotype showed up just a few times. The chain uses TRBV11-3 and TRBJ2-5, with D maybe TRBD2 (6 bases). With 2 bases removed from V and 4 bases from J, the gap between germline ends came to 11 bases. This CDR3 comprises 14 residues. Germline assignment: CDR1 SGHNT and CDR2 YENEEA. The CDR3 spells CASSLSTSLETQYF. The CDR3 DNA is TGTGCCAGCAGCTTATCGACTAGTTTAGAGACCCAGTACTTC.

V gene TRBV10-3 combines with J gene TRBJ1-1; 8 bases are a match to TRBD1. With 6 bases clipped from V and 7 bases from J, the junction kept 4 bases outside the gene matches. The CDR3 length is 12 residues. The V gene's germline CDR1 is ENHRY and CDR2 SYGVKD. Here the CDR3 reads CAIRTTGVEAFF. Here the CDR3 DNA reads TGTGCCATCAGGACGACAGGGGTTGAAGCTTTCTTT.

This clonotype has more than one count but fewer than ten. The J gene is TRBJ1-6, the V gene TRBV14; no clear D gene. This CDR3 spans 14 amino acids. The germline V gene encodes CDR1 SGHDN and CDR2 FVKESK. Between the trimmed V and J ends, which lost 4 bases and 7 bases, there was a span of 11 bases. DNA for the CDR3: TGTGCCAGCAGCCCCTTATGGGAGAATTCACCCCTCCACTTT. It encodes CASSPLWENSPLHF.

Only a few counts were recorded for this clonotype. The CDR3: CASSPGTTNTEAFF. As DNA, the CDR3 is TGTGCCAGCTCACCGGGGACAACGAACACTGAAGCTTTCTTT. The J gene is TRBJ1-1, the V gene TRBV18; possible D gene TRBD1, 6 bases. V was clipped by 3 bases and J by 1 base, with 9 bases between them. The CDR3 is made up of 14 amino acids. CDR1 and CDR2 (germline): KGHSH, LQKENI.

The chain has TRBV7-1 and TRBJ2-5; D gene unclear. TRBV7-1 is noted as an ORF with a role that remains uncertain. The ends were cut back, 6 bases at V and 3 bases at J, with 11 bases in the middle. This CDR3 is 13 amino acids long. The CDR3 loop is CASRVNGKETQYF. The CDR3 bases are TGTGCCAGCAGGGTCAATGGGAAAGAGACCCAGTACTTC.

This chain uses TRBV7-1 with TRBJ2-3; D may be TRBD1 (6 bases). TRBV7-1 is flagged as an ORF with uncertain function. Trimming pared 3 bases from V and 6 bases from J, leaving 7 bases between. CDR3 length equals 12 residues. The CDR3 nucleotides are TGTGCCAGCAGCTCTAGGGGGGATACGCAGTATTTT. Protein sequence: CASSSRGDTQYF.

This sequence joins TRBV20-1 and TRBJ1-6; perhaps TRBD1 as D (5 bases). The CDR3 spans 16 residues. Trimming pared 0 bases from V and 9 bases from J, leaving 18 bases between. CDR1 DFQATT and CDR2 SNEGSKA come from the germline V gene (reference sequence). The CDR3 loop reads CSARDRRRGHTSPLHF. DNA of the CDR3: TGCAGTGCTAGAGATCGAAGGCGCGGACACACTTCACCCCTCCACTTT.

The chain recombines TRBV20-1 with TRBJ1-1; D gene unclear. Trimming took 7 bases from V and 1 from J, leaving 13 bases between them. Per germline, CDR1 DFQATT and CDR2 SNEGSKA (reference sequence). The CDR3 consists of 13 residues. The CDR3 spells CSVEGRTNTEAFF. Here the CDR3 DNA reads TGCAGTGTTGAAGGACGGACGAACACTGAAGCTTTCTTT.

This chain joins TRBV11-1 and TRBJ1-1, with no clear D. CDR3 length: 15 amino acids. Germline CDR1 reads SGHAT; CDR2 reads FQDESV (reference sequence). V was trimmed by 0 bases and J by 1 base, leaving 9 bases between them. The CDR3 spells CASSLAARQNTEAFF. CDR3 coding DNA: TGTGCCAGCAGCTTAGCTGCCAGGCAGAACACTGAAGCTTTCTTT.